This TCR beta chain was profiled in a study of cytomegalovirus exposure and HLA in healthy donors. Germline loops: CDR1 SEHNR, CDR2 FQNEAQ (reference sequence). The CDR3 has 15 amino acids. The V end was cut by 2 bases, the J end by 6 bases, with 14 bases between. Primers: 60 Vbeta forward and 13 Jbeta reverse. TCRdb's copy holds only in-frame clones and misses some; the assay was immunoSEQ multiplex PCR. The table shows 140,000 or so clones, with approximately 70% occurring only once. The sample comprised PBMCs. The chain joins TRBV7-9 to TRBJ1-3; D is ambiguous. The TCR was taken from a woman under 40 in good health and CMV-seronegative. CDR3 bases: TGTGCCAGCAGCTTATATCGCGGGAGGTTAAACACCATATATTTT. Protein sequence: CASSLYRGRLNTIYF.